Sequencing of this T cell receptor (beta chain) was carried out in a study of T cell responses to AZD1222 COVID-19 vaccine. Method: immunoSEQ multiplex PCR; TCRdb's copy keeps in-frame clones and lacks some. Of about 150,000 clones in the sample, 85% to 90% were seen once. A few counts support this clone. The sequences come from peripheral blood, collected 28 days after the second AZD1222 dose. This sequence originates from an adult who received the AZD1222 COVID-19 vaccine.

CDR3 coding DNA: TGTGCCAGCAGTTGGACAGGGAGGAATCAGCCCCAGCATTTT. Its translation is CASSWTGRNQPQHF. V usage is TRBV6-2 or TRBV6-3 and J usage is TRBJ1-5, with TRBD1 matching 8 bases. Germline lookup yields CDR1 MNHEY and CDR2 SVGEGT. The junction had 3 bases not matched to a gene; V was cut back by 4 bases and J by 4 bases. The CDR3 is 14 residues long.